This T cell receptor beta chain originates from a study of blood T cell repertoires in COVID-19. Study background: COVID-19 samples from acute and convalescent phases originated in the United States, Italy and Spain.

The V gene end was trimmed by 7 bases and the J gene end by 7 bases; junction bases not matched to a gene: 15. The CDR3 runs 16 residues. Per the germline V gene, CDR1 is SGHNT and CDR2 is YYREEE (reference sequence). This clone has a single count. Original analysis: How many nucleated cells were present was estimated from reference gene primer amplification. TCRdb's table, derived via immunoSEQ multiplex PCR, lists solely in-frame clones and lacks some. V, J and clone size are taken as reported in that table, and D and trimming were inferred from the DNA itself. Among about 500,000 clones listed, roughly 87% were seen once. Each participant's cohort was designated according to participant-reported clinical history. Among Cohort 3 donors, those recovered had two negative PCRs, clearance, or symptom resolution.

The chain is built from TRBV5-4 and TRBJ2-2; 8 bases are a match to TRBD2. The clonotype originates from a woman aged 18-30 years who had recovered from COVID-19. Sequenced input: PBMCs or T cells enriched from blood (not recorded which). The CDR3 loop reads CASGFEERGSGGELFF. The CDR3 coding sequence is TGTGCCAGCGGGTTCGAAGAGCGGGGGTCGGGCGGGGAGCTGTTTTTT.